The clone carrying this T cell receptor (beta chain) was found many times. No antigen is known for it. Amplified TCR beta CDR3 regions came from RNA transcripts. Using the HTBI primer set, a first-round RT-PCR was run on the TCR CDR3. TCRdb fed the multiplex PCR reads into MiXCR, producing one record per CDR3 protein. The sample carries about 500,000 distinct CDR3 sequences, about a sixth recorded once. A NOSPECS grade of at least 4, a Clinical Activity Score of at least 3 and duration under 3 months were recorded in ophthalmopathy patients. Approximately 10 ml of fresh peripheral blood supplied the PBMCs. This entry belongs to a study of T cells in Graves' hyperthyroidism and ophthalmopathy. The study's findings and limits: Stable hyperthyroidism was told apart from ophthalmopathy by a model built on 13 V-J features. Most clonotypes expanded in the thyroid (above 0.001) were also present in blood.

The sequencing sample was made of blood. The source is a woman aged 18-30 years with Graves' ophthalmopathy.

The CDR3 bases are TGTGCCTGGAGTTTCGCAGGATATGGCTACACCTTC. Translation gives CAWSFAGYGYTF. J is TRBJ1-2 and V is TRBV30; D unclear. The V and J ends lost 2 bases and 5 bases respectively, with 9 bases between them. Looked up from germline, CDR1 is GTSNPN and CDR2 is SVGIG (reference sequence). The CDR3 totals 12 residues.